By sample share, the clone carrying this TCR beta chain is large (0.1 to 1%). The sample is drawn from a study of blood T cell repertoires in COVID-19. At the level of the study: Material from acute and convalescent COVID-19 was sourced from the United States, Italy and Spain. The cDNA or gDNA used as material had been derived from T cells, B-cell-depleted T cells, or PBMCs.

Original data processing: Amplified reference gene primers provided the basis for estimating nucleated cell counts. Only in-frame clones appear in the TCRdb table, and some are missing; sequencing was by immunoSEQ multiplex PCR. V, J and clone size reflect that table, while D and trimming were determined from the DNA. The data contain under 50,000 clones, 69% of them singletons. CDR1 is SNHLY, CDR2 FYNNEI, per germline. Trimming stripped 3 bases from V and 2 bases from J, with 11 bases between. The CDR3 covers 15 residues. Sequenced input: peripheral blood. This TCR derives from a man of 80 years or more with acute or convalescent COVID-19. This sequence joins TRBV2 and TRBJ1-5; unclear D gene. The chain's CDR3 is CASSEDKSGNQPQHF. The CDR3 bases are TGTGCCAGCAGTGAGGATAAAAGCGGCAATCAGCCCCAGCATTTT.